A selection of T cell receptor beta chains follows, all from one sample in a study of prognosis after radiotherapy for stage I lung cancer. TCRdb re-called the multiplex PCR reads through MiXCR, storing one row per CDR3 protein. The table includes about 27,000 distinct CDR3 sequences, about 32% detected once. Specimen: PBMCs, collected before or after stereotactic body radiation therapy (not recorded which). These TCRs come from a donor aged 50 or older with non-small cell lung cancer. Both conserved end residues are part of each CDR3. The D gene is left open where the match is weak. Expanded clones get a size class; other rows say once, few or many, or leave the size out.

many	TRBV2	11	.	TRBJ2-7	CASRGGYEQYF
many	TRBV20-1	13	.	TRBJ1-3	CSATTGIGNTIYF
many	TRBV19	14	.	TRBJ2-3	CASRDEASTDTQYF
.	TRBV7-8	19	.	TRBJ2-7	CASSRYRLFSPGVTYEQYF
many	TRBV7-9	17	TRBD2	TRBJ2-1	CASSPLTSGATYNEQFF
many	TRBV6-1	13	.	TRBJ1-1	CASTGGGWTEAFF
many	TRBV5-1	14	TRBD1	TRBJ1-1	CASSSQGASSHAFF
many	TRBV7-2	14	TRBD2	TRBJ2-7	CASSVAGASDEQYF
.	TRBV28	14	.	TRBJ2-2	CASSLRTGAVELFF
many	TRBV6-5	16	.	TRBJ1-4	CASSFSSTGPFEKLFF
many	TRBV25-1	16	.	TRBJ2-3	CASSELGGQTTDTQYF
.	TRBV12-3/TRBV12-4	13	.	TRBJ2-1	CASSFGRDNEQFF
many	TRBV5-1	14	TRBD1	TRBJ2-1	CASTSGTDQNEQFF
many	TRBV5-1	12	.	TRBJ2-5	CASTGDQETQYF
many	TRBV12-3/TRBV12-4	16	.	TRBJ2-1	CASSPRGQGGYNEQFF
.	TRBV20-1	14	TRBD2	TRBJ2-1	CSASGLDSYNEQFF
many	TRBV3-1	18	TRBD2	TRBJ2-1	CASSQDLISGNSYNEQFF
many	TRBV7-9	15	.	TRBJ2-7	CASSSPSGANYEQYF
many	TRBV7-3	13	.	TRBJ2-3	CASSRWSTDTQYF
many	TRBV4-1	15	.	TRBJ2-7	CASSQAGGPGYEQYF
many	TRBV2	14	.	TRBJ1-1	CASSVQGTLTEAFF
.	TRBV18	13	.	TRBJ2-3	CSSSPASTDTQYF
few	TRBV6-5	16	.	TRBJ1-1	CASSYSHRTVNTEAFF
.	TRBV2	15	.	TRBJ2-2	CASSRRATSTGELFF
many	TRBV6-1	12	.	TRBJ1-1	CASSDIRGRAFF
many	TRBV10-3	17	TRBD2	TRBJ2-7	CAISERLALSSGGEQYF
many	TRBV5-6	17	.	TRBJ2-2	CASSRLGAAPGTGELFF
.	TRBV27	14	.	TRBJ1-5	CASSLRRTEQPQHF
.	TRBV4-1	16	TRBD2	TRBJ2-7	CASSQDRLADPYEQYF
.	TRBV10-1	14	.	TRBJ2-1	CASSLSGEGNEQFF
many	TRBV6-1	15	.	TRBJ2-2	CASSARTAGSGELFF
many	TRBV19	17	.	TRBJ1-2	CASRSGNRHGKNYGYTF
.	TRBV25-1	17	TRBD1	TRBJ1-4	CASSEDRPGQGGEKLFF
many	TRBV7-9	14	TRBD1	TRBJ1-1	CASSLTGWNTEAFF
.	TRBV19	13	TRBD1	TRBJ1-2	CASQQGQAYGYTF